This is a list of T cell receptor beta chains from one sample in a study of cytomegalovirus exposure and HLA in healthy donors. Repertoires were generated with immunoSEQ multiplex PCR, while TCRdb's copy carries only in-frame clones and drops some. This sample has over 110,000 clones, with approximately 84% found just once. The material sequenced was PBMCs. All receptors come from a woman aged 55-70 years in good health and CMV-seropositive. The CDR3 runs from the conserved cysteine through the conserved F or W. D genes are given only for firm matches. Size is omitted from some rows. Given values are once, few, many or a class for expanded clones.

TRBV7-9	TRBJ2-7	13	NA	NA	TGTGCCAGCAGCTTAGCCGTCAGCTACGAGCAGTACTTC	CASSLAVSYEQYF
TRBV19	TRBJ2-7	14	NA	NA	TGTGCCAGTAGCCCACGGGACAACTCCTACGAGCAGTACTTC	CASSPRDNSYEQYF
TRBV7-3	TRBJ2-3	15	NA	NA	TGTGCCAGCAGCATTGAGACAGCTAGCACAGATACGCAGTATTTT	CASSIETASTDTQYF
TRBV4-1	TRBJ2-7	15	NA	NA	TGCGCCAGCAGCCCCTCGCGGGGGCTATCCTACGAGCAGTACTTC	CASSPSRGLSYEQYF
TRBV5-6	TRBJ2-3	18	NA	TRBD2	TGTGCCAGCAGCTTGACTGCGGGAGGGCTTTGGGGCACAGATACGCAGTATTTT	CASSLTAGGLWGTDTQYF
TRBV9	TRBJ2-7	11	few	NA	TGTGCCAGCAGCTCCACGGGCGAGCAGTACTTC	CASSSTGEQYF
TRBV6-1	TRBJ2-7	13	once	NA	TGTGCCAGCAGTTCGCGAGGGCCCTACGAGCAGTACTTC	CASSSRGPYEQYF
TRBV30	TRBJ2-2	14	NA	NA	TGTGCCTGGAGTGGGGTGGCGGTCACCGGGGAGCTGTTTTTT	CAWSGVAVTGELFF
TRBV5-1	TRBJ2-2	14	NA	NA	TGCGCCAGCAGCGGGAACAGGGACCCCGGGGAGCTGTTTTTT	CASSGNRDPGELFF
TRBV7-9	TRBJ2-3	13	NA	NA	TGTGCCAGCCTTGATTTCGGGAAAGATACGCAGTATTTT	CASLDFGKDTQYF
TRBV27	TRBJ2-1	15	NA	TRBD2	TGTGCCAGCAGCCCAATGGGACTAGCGGGAGATGAGCAGTTCTTC	CASSPMGLAGDEQFF
TRBV5-1	TRBJ2-3	15	NA	TRBD2	TGCGCCAGCAGCTTTCAGACTAGCGGGTTGAATACGCAGTATTTT	CASSFQTSGLNTQYF
TRBV18	TRBJ2-2	18	NA	TRBD1	TGTGCCAGCTCAAATTTTCTTGGGACAGGAGAGAACACCGGGGAGCTGTTTTTT	CASSNFLGTGENTGELFF
TRBV6-1	TRBJ2-7	15	NA	NA	TGTGCCAGCAGTGAGGGCTGGCAACCCGACTACGAGCAGTACTTC	CASSEGWQPDYEQYF
TRBV27	TRBJ2-1	12	NA	TRBD2	TGTGCCAGCAGTTTGAGGGGACTAGAGCAGTTCTTC	CASSLRGLEQFF
TRBV27	TRBJ2-7	14	NA	NA	TGTGCCAGCAGTTTATCCAGCGGAGGCTACGAGCAGTACTTC	CASSLSSGGYEQYF
TRBV9	TRBJ2-1	14	once	TRBD2	TGTGCCAGCAGCGTAGGTAGCGGGGGGAATGAGCAGTTCTTC	CASSVGSGGNEQFF
TRBV6-1	TRBJ2-7	15	NA	NA	TGTGCCAGCAACCCCGCGGGGGCCTCCTTTTACGAGCAGTACTTC	CASNPAGASFYEQYF
TRBV28	TRBJ2-7	15	NA	NA	TGTGCCAGCAGTCCTCCGGGACAACTCCTTCAGGAGCAGTACTTC	CASSPPGQLLQEQYF
TRBV19	TRBJ2-7	16	NA	TRBD2	TGTGCCAGTAGTGGAAGTCTAGCGGGAGGGAGTTACGAGCAGTACTTC	CASSGSLAGGSYEQYF
TRBV7-9	TRBJ1-1	13	NA	NA	TGTGCCAGCAGCTTCGGGCGGGACACTGAAGCTTTCTTT	CASSFGRDTEAFF
TRBV11-2	TRBJ1-4	14	NA	TRBD1	TGTGCCAGCAGCTTGACAGGGGGCAGCGAAAAACTGTTTTTT	CASSLTGGSEKLFF
TRBV30	TRBJ2-3	13	NA	TRBD1	TGTGCCTGCAATAGGGGGCGTGCAGATACGCAGTATTTT	CACNRGRADTQYF
TRBV6-5	TRBJ1-1	14	NA	TRBD1	TGTGCCAGCAGTCGGGGGACAGCGAACACTGAAGCTTTCTTT	CASSRGTANTEAFF
TRBV29-1	TRBJ2-7	16	NA	TRBD2	TGCAGCGTTGAAGAGGTGGGGACTAGCGGGACTTACGAGCAGTACTTC	CSVEEVGTSGTYEQYF
TRBV5-6	TRBJ2-3	14	NA	TRBD2	TGTGCCAGCAGCCTCCGCCTAGCGGCAGATACGCAGTATTTT	CASSLRLAADTQYF
TRBV30	TRBJ1-2	11	NA	TRBD1	TGTGCCTGGAGGGACAGGGCCCGCTACACCTTC	CAWRDRARYTF
TRBV9	TRBJ2-1	17	NA	NA	TGTGCCAGCAGCGGGCGGGACCTTTGGAGCTCCTACAATGAGCAGTTCTTC	CASSGRDLWSSYNEQFF
TRBV9	TRBJ2-3	16	NA	TRBD2	TGTGCCAGCAGCGTACTAGCGGGAACAGGCACAGATACGCAGTATTTT	CASSVLAGTGTDTQYF
TRBV27	TRBJ2-7	14	NA	NA	TGTGCCAGCAGTTTATCAACAGGGTTCGACGAGCAGTACTTC	CASSLSTGFDEQYF
TRBV5-8	TRBJ2-4	15	NA	NA	TGTGCCAGCAGCACGGGAAGGTTAGCCAAAAACATTCAGTACTTC	CASSTGRLAKNIQYF
TRBV7-6	TRBJ2-7	14	few	TRBD2	TGTGCCAGCAGCCTAGCGGGAGGATCCTACGAGCAGTACTTC	CASSLAGGSYEQYF
TRBV28	TRBJ2-5	14	NA	NA	TGTGCCAGCAGTCGGGAGAGAACACAAGAGACCCAGTACTTC	CASSRERTQETQYF
TRBV14	TRBJ1-4	16	NA	NA	TGTGCCAGCAGCCAAGATCTATTAGGGGCGAGCGAAAAACTGTTTTTT	CASSQDLLGASEKLFF
TRBV2	TRBJ1-4	15	NA	TRBD1	TGTGCCAGCAGTGCGGGACAGACCCTTAATGAAAAACTGTTTTTT	CASSAGQTLNEKLFF
TRBV15	TRBJ2-7	14	NA	TRBD2	TGTGCCACCAGCAACAACCGCGGGGGGTACGAGCAGTACTTC	CATSNNRGGYEQYF
TRBV27	TRBJ1-3	15	NA	TRBD1	TGTGCCAGCGGCCGGGACAGGGGGACTGGAAACACCATATATTTT	CASGRDRGTGNTIYF
TRBV9	TRBJ1-5	15	few	TRBD1	TGTGCCAGCAGCACCGGACAGGGGGCGAATCAGCCCCAGCATTTT	CASSTGQGANQPQHF
TRBV11-2	TRBJ2-3	15	NA	NA	TGTGCCAGCTCTTTGAGAGGAGCACTCACAGATACGCAGTATTTT	CASSLRGALTDTQYF
TRBV4-1	TRBJ2-7	15	NA	NA	TGCGCCAGCAGCCCTACGGCCACCAGGGGCGACGAGCAGTACTTC	CASSPTATRGDEQYF
TRBV28	TRBJ2-7	12	NA	TRBD1	TGTGCCAGCAGAGGGGGCGGTTTCGGGGAGTACTTC	CASRGGGFGEYF
TRBV7-9	TRBJ1-1	14	NA	NA	TGTGCCAGCAGCCAGACAGTGGGGGCCACTGAAGCTTTCTTT	CASSQTVGATEAFF
TRBV18	TRBJ2-1	16	NA	TRBD2	TGTGCCAGCTCACCGCGAGCGGGAGGGCCGGACAATGAGCAGTTCTTC	CASSPRAGGPDNEQFF
TRBV5-5	TRBJ1-2	16	NA	NA	TGTGCCAGCAGCTTGGCGGAGGGGACGGCGCTCTTTGGCTACACCTTC	CASSLAEGTALFGYTF
TRBV7-6	TRBJ1-1	15	NA	NA	TGTGCCAGCAGCGCCCAGGTGGGGGGAAACACTGAAGCTTTCTTT	CASSAQVGGNTEAFF
TRBV30	TRBJ1-3	15	NA	NA	TGTGCCTGGAGTGAACAGGTTCACTCTGGAAACACCATATATTTT	CAWSEQVHSGNTIYF
TRBV29-1	TRBJ1-1	15	NA	NA	TGCAGCGTCCTCGCGCGGGGGGCGATGAACACTGAAGCTTTCTTT	CSVLARGAMNTEAFF
TRBV2	TRBJ2-5	14	NA	NA	TGTGCCAGCAGTGAATCCGGGGGAAGGGAGACCCAGTACTTC	CASSESGGRETQYF
TRBV7-9	TRBJ2-3	11	NA	NA	TGTGCCACGGAGGAGGCAGATACGCAGTATTTT	CATEEADTQYF
TRBV4-1	TRBJ2-7	16	NA	NA	TGCGCCAGCAGCCAACACGCCCGGGATAGGAGCTACGAGCAGTACTTC	CASSQHARDRSYEQYF